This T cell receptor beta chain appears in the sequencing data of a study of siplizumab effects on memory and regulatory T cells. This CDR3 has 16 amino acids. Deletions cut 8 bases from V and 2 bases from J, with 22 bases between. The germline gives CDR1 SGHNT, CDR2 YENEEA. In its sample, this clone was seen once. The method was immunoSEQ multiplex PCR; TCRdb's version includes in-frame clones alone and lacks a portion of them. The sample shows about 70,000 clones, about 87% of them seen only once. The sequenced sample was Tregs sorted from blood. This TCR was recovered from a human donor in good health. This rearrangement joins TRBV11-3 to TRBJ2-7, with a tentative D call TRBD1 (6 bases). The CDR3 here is CASRKPPRQATYEQYF. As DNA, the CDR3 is TGTGCCAGCCGGAAACCCCCCCGACAGGCCACCTACGAGCAGTACTTC.